The 27 T cell receptor beta chains listed next were all sequenced from one sample in a study of OX40 agonist ivuxolimab in advanced cancers. Sequencing used immunoSEQ multiplex PCR; TCRdb keeps in-frame clones, though not all of them. The profile shows 50,000 to 65,000 clones, approximately 88% of them singletons. The specimen was CD4+ or CD8+ T cells sorted from blood, collected in a trial of the OX40 agonist ivuxolimab. The receptor set was obtained from an adult with an advanced solid tumor such as melanoma, head and neck, liver or kidney cancer.

The chain links TRBV11-1 to TRBJ2-3; 9 bases line up with TRBD2. Germline values: CDR1 SGHAT, CDR2 FQDESV (reference sequence). V was pared by 5 bases and J by 1 base, with 4 bases of the junction left unmatched. This CDR3 has 15 amino acids. The CDR3 DNA reads TGTGCCAGCAGCACCTGGACTAGCGGCACAGATACGCAGTATTTT. This encodes CASSTWTSGTDTQYF.

The CDR3 DNA follows: TGTGCCTGGACTACAGGGAATCAGCCCCAGCATTTT. This gives the protein CAWTTGNQPQHF. The rearrangement joins TRBV30 to TRBJ1-5; TRBD1 is a possible D gene (6 bases). The ends were cut back, 4 bases at V and 4 bases at J, with 8 bases in the middle. From germline, CDR1 is GTSNPN and CDR2 SVGIG (reference sequence). CDR3 length equals 12 residues.

The chain links TRBV5-1 to TRBJ1-3, with 8 bases matching TRBD1. The germline V gene has CDR1 SGHRS and CDR2 YFSETQ. CDR3 size: 18 residues. Losses at the gene ends were 4 bases for V and 1 base for J; bases not matched to a gene: 13. The DNA for the CDR3 is TGCGCCAGCAGCCCACTCCCCCCGGGACAGGAGTCTGGAAACACCATATATTTT. Translating gives CASSPLPPGQESGNTIYF.

This chain uses TRBV5-1 with TRBJ1-5; D is ambiguous. There are 14 residues in the CDR3. V was trimmed by 0 bases and J by 3 bases, leaving 7 bases between them. The germline V gene has CDR1 SGHRS and CDR2 YFSETQ. As DNA, the CDR3 is TGCGCCAGCAGCTTGGGCCAGGCCAATCAGCCCCAGCATTTT. Protein: CASSLGQANQPQHF.

This clone was counted a few times. The V and J genes are TRBV6-5 and TRBJ2-1; D might be TRBD1 or TRBD2, each matching 5 bases. V was pared by 4 bases and J by 6 bases, with 19 bases between. CDR1 is MNHEY and CDR2 is SVGAGI in the germline V gene. This CDR3 comprises 16 residues. The CDR3 DNA reads as TGTGCCAGCAGTTCCCACGAGGGGTTGGGAAGCAATGAGCAGTTCTTC. It translates to CASSSHEGLGSNEQFF.

The chain has TRBV6-6 and TRBJ2-7; the D gene could be TRBD1 or TRBD2 (6 bases each). Deletions cut 5 bases from V and 6 bases from J, with 14 bases between. The V gene's germline CDR1 is MNHNY and CDR2 SVGAGI (reference sequence). The CDR3 consists of 13 residues. This chain's CDR3 is CASSPGAVGEQYF. The CDR3 region has the DNA TGTGCCAGCAGTCCGGGGGCAGTGGGCGAGCAGTACTTC.

This chain uses TRBV15 with TRBJ2-7; 8 positions match TRBD2. This CDR3 spans 13 amino acids. V trimming: 7 bases; J trimming: 2 bases; junction bases outside the gene matches: 4. The V gene's germline CDR1 is LNHNV and CDR2 YYDKDF (reference sequence). CDR3 sequence (DNA): TGTGCCACCAACCGAGCGGGGGCCTACGAGCAGTACTTC. This sequence encodes CATNRAGAYEQYF.

The rearrangement uses TRBV14 and TRBJ2-5; D not resolved. The CDR3 is 13 amino acids. Germline loops: CDR1 SGHDN, CDR2 FVKESK. Trimming shortened V by 0 bases and J by 5 bases, and 7 bases separated the two germline ends. The CDR3 protein is CASSQDIAETQYF. In DNA, the CDR3 is TGTGCCAGCAGCCAAGATATCGCGGAGACCCAGTACTTC. Filled out from reference TRBV14 and TRBJ2-5, the complete variable domain reads EAGVTQFPSHSVIEKGQTVTLRCDPISGHDNLYWYRRVMGKEIKFLLHFVKESKQDESGMPNNRFLAERTGGTYSTLKVQPAELEDSGVYFCASSQDIAETQYFGPGTRLLVL.

The chain joins TRBV27 to TRBJ1-1; 8 bases map to TRBD1. The CDR3 has 14 residues. J gave up 2 bases and V 2 bases, and 1 base lay outside the gene matches. Germline lookup yields CDR1 MNHEY and CDR2 SMNVEV (reference sequence). The CDR3 coding sequence is TGTGCCAGCAGTTTAGGACAGGGCAACACTGAAGCTTTCTTT. This translates into CASSLGQGNTEAFF.

This clone was observed a single time. J is TRBJ2-7 and V is TRBV2; 7 bases agree with TRBD2. This CDR3 contains 14 residues. The germline V gene encodes CDR1 SNHLY and CDR2 FYNNEI. The V and J ends lost 4 bases and 0 bases, in that order; junction bases with no gene match: 3. In DNA form, the CDR3 reads TGTGCCAGCAGTGTTAGCGGGTCCTCCTACGAGCAGTACTTC. It codes for CASSVSGSSYEQYF.

The chain carries TRBV2 and TRBJ1-2, with 11 bases matching TRBD1. The CDR3 covers 14 residues. Trimming at V came to 6 bases and at J to 8 bases, leaving 8 bases not matched to a gene. Germline V gene data show CDR1 as SNHLY and CDR2 as FYNNEI. The CDR3 spells CASSLGTGGYGYTF. The DNA for the CDR3 is TGTGCCAGCAGCTTAGGGACAGGGGGGTACGGCTACACCTTC.

This sequence joins TRBV18 and TRBJ1-2, with D unresolved. The CDR3 consists of 14 residues. Trimming took 2 bases from V and 6 from J, leaving 13 bases between them. The germline V gene has CDR1 KGHSH and CDR2 LQKENI. The CDR3, as DNA: TGTGCCAGCTCACCATTGATCTCTAGGGATGGCTACACCTTC. Amino acid sequence: CASSPLISRDGYTF.

This clone was seen only a few times. The V gene is TRBV19, the J gene TRBJ1-4, with 7 bases lining up with TRBD1. Germline lookup yields CDR1 LNHDA and CDR2 SQIVND (reference sequence). With 7 bases clipped from V and 6 bases from J, the junction kept 11 bases outside the gene matches. CDR3 length equals 15 residues. The CDR3 sequence: CASTGTVGSDEKLFF. The DNA of the CDR3 is TGTGCCAGTACCGGGACAGTGGGGAGTGATGAAAAACTGTTTTTT.

This clone was found once. This chain links TRBV2 with TRBJ1-3; 10 bases map to TRBD1. Germline CDR1 SNHLY, CDR2 FYNNEI. The CDR3 totals 15 residues. The J segment lost 2 bases and the V segment lost 6 bases, leaving 4 bases of the junction unmatched. CDR3 nucleotide sequence: TGTGCCAGCAGCCGACAGGGGGCGGCTGGAAACACCATATATTTT. Residues: CASSRQGAAGNTIYF.

The chain is built from TRBV28 and TRBJ2-5; 7 nucleotides line up with TRBD2. CDR1 MDHEN and CDR2 SYDVKM come from the germline V gene. This CDR3 has 13 amino acids. With V trimmed by 9 bases and J by 4 bases, 8 bases remained unmatched. The chain's CDR3 is CASSGLPTETQYF. The CDR3 DNA follows: TGTGCCAGTTCGGGACTACCAACAGAGACCCAGTACTTC.

The CDR3 spells CASSAPGTGATGELFF. The CDR3 nucleotides are TGTGCCAGCAGTGCCCCCGGGACAGGAGCCACCGGGGAGCTGTTTTTT. The chain is built from TRBV25-1 and TRBJ2-2; 8 positions agree with TRBD1. J gave up 4 bases and V 4 bases, and 8 bases lay outside the gene matches. The CDR3 is made up of 16 amino acids. Looked up from germline, CDR1 is MGHDK and CDR2 is SYGVNS.

Only a few counts were recorded for this clone. The chain is built from TRBV7-9 and TRBJ2-4; 11 bases map to TRBD2. The germline V gene has CDR1 SEHNR and CDR2 FQNEAQ (reference sequence). The CDR3 has 17 residues. V was clipped by 6 bases and J by 9 bases; unmatched bases: 16. CDR3 coding DNA: TGTGCCAGCAGGGCGTCCGGGACTAGCGGACCCTCGGGCATTCAGTACTTC. Residues: CASRASGTSGPSGIQYF.

This clone showed up just a few times. The V call is TRBV6-1, the J call TRBJ1-6; 8 bases are a match to TRBD1. The CDR3 is 15 residues long. The germline V gene has CDR1 MNHNS and CDR2 SASEGT. Trimming at V came to 1 base and at J to 10 bases, leaving 6 bases not matched to a gene. Here the CDR3 DNA reads TGTGCCAGCAGTGAAGGGACAGGGATGAGCTCACCCCTCCACTTT. This encodes CASSEGTGMSSPLHF.

In this sample, this clone turned up once. The chain has TRBV18 and TRBJ2-1, with 8 nucleotides matching TRBD1. V shed 6 bases, J shed 9 bases, and the junction held 13 bases outside the gene matches. The CDR3 runs 15 residues. In germline, CDR1 is KGHSH, CDR2 LQKENI. CDR3 bases: TGTGCCAGCTCGACCCCTCGGACAGGGCAGGGTGAGCAGTTCTTC. Amino acid sequence: CASSTPRTGQGEQFF.

The V and J genes are TRBV28 and TRBJ1-4; 10 bases are shared with TRBD1. The V segment lost 4 bases and the J segment 2 bases; nucleotides outside the gene matches: 7. CDR1 and CDR2 (germline): MDHEN, SYDVKM. This CDR3 is built from 17 residues. The CDR3 region has the DNA TGTGCCAGCAGTTCCGGGACAGGGGTGGGGACTAATGAAAAACTGTTTTTT. This translates into CASSSGTGVGTNEKLFF.

The chain joins TRBV6-1 to TRBJ2-1; D is possibly TRBD2 (6 bases). This CDR3 has 12 amino acids. V lost 8 bases and J lost 5, with 10 bases in between. Germline CDR1 reads MNHNS; CDR2 reads SASEGT. Written as DNA, the CDR3 is TGTGCCAGCGTTGGGGGGAACAATGAGCAGTTCTTC. Residues: CASVGGNNEQFF.

The genes are TRBV7-2 and TRBJ2-5; weak D call: TRBD1 (6 bases). This CDR3 contains 14 residues. V lost 5 bases and J lost 5, with 15 bases in between. The germline V gene has CDR1 SGHTA and CDR2 FQGNSA. CDR3 DNA sequence: TGTGCCAGCAGCCGTGACAGGTCTCGGGAGACCCAGTACTTC. Its protein product is CASSRDRSRETQYF.

The rearrangement uses TRBV6-5 and TRBJ2-2, with D uncertain. This CDR3 spans 11 amino acids. CDR1 MNHEY and CDR2 SVGAGI come from the germline V gene. Trimming pared 1 base from V and 8 bases from J, leaving 2 bases between. For the CDR3, the DNA is TGTGCCAGCAGTTACTTGGGGGAGCTGTTTTTT. It encodes CASSYLGELFF.

V gene TRBV6-5 combines with J gene TRBJ2-7; possibly TRBD1 or TRBD2 for D (6 bases each). The V end was cut by 5 bases, the J end by 0 bases, with 8 bases between. The CDR3 spans 13 residues. Germline V lookup: CDR1 MNHEY, CDR2 SVGAGI. CDR3 nucleotide sequence: TGTGCCAGCAGTCGGGGGCCCTCCTACGAGCAGTACTTC. It yields the protein CASSRGPSYEQYF.

Of note for this clone: The sample holds other DNA sequences that translate to the same CDR3. V usage is TRBV6-5 and J usage is TRBJ1-1, with D possibly being TRBD1 (5 bases). Deletions cut 2 bases from V and 0 bases from J, with 7 bases between. The length of the CDR3 is 14 residues. Germline V lookup: CDR1 MNHEY, CDR2 SVGAGI. CDR3 sequence reads: CASSYQGMNTEAFF. The CDR3, as DNA: TGTGCCAGCAGTTACCAGGGCATGAACACTGAAGCTTTCTTT.

J is TRBJ1-1 and V is TRBV6-1; no reliable D call. CDR3 length equals 14 residues. The germline V and J ends were trimmed by 7 bases and 4 bases, with 16 bases remaining between them. Germline-derived CDR1 and CDR2 are MNHNS and SASEGT. The CDR3 DNA reads as TGTGCCAGCATCACCCTCCTAGGTGGCACTGAAGCTTTCTTT. This codes for CASITLLGGTEAFF.

This chain joins TRBV6-5 and TRBJ2-7; 8 nucleotides match TRBD1. There are 15 residues in the CDR3. Germline assignment: CDR1 MNHEY and CDR2 SVGAGI. Trimming removed 4 bases from V and 0 bases from J; junction bases left unmatched: 5. The CDR3 region has the DNA TGTGCCAGCAGTTTCCAGACAGGGGTCTCCTACGAGCAGTACTTC. Its protein product is CASSFQTGVSYEQYF.